This entry lists 26 T cell receptor beta chains sequenced from one sample in a study of shared clonotypes between healthy human individuals. Profiling relied on immunoSEQ multiplex PCR, and the TCRdb table lists in-frame clones only, not all of them. This sample carries around 2,000,000 clones, roughly 94% of them seen once, and the ten largest clones take 1.1%. The naive CD8 population came from CD45RO-negative cells selected for CCR7, without terminally differentiated effector memory CD45RA+ cells. What was sequenced was naive CD8+ T cells sorted from blood. Source of these receptors: a man between 18 and 29 years old in good health.

J is TRBJ2-7 and V is TRBV4-1; TRBD2 matches at 8 bases. The J segment lost 2 bases and the V segment lost 4 bases, leaving 10 bases of the junction unmatched. Germline V gene lookup returns CDR1 MGHRA and CDR2 YSYEKL. CDR3 length: 16 residues. CDR3 loop: CASSPQLAEPPYEQYF. CDR3 nucleotides: TGCGCCAGCAGCCCCCAACTAGCGGAGCCCCCCTACGAGCAGTACTTC.

This chain uses TRBV7-9 with TRBJ2-7; D may be TRBD1 (6 bases). V lost 5 bases and J lost 0, with 14 bases in between. This CDR3 has 15 amino acids. Germline values: CDR1 SEHNR, CDR2 FQNEAQ (reference sequence). CDR3 residues: CASSNAGQSSYEQYF. The CDR3, as DNA: TGTGCCAGCAGCAACGCTGGACAGTCCTCCTACGAGCAGTACTTC.

This rearrangement joins TRBV4-1 to TRBJ1-6; weak D call: TRBD1 (6 bases). CDR1 and CDR2 from the germline V gene are MGHRA and YSYEKL. The V end was cut by 0 bases, the J end by 7 bases, with 16 bases between. The CDR3 loop spans 17 amino acids. Here the CDR3 DNA reads TGCGCCAGCAGCCAAGAGTACGGGACATATTTGAATTCACCCCTCCACTTT. This encodes CASSQEYGTYLNSPLHF.

This clone came up once. The chain employs TRBV10-2 and TRBJ1-2; tentative D call: TRBD1 (5 bases). The CDR3 totals 15 residues. CDR1 is WSHSY, CDR2 SAAADI, per germline. Trimming stripped 8 bases from V and 4 bases from J, with 20 bases between. The CDR3 reads CASSTQGPNFYGYTF. CDR3 in DNA: TGCGCCAGCTCGACTCAGGGTCCCAACTTCTATGGCTACACCTTC.

The rearrangement uses TRBV21-1 and TRBJ1-2. TRBV21-1 is given as a pseudogene. The length of the CDR3 is 15 residues. The CDR3 region is CASSKRGRGHGGYTF. CDR3 nucleotide sequence: TGTGCCAGCAGCAAACGCGGCCGGGGCCATGGTGGCTACACCTTC.

This chain uses TRBV6-5 with TRBJ1-5; D is unclear. The V gene's germline CDR1 is MNHEY and CDR2 SVGAGI. The germline V and J ends were trimmed by 5 bases and 7 bases, with 9 bases remaining between them. The CDR3 loop spans 12 amino acids. CDR3 DNA: TGTGCCAGCAGTATAAGGGTCCAGCCCCAGCATTTT. The encoded protein is CASSIRVQPQHF.

The rearrangement uses TRBV11-3 and TRBJ2-3; unclear D gene. CDR3 size: 15 residues. Deletions cut 8 bases from V and 3 bases from J, with 18 bases between. Germline values: CDR1 SGHNT, CDR2 YENEEA. The CDR3 bases are TGTGCCAGCTTTCTTCCGACGAGGATTACAGATACGCAGTATTTT. Translated: CASFLPTRITDTQYF.

A word on this clone: The sample carries other DNA sequences with the same CDR3. The chain couples TRBV19 to TRBJ2-1; D possibly corresponds to TRBD1 (6 bases). CDR1 and CDR2 (germline): LNHDA, SQIVND (reference sequence). The CDR3 runs to 13 residues. The V end lost 8 bases, the J end lost 3 bases, and 11 bases lay between the germline ends. CDR3 loop: CASSTGLYNEQFF. The CDR3 region has the DNA TGTGCCAGTTCTACAGGGCTCTACAATGAGCAGTTCTTC.

The genes are TRBV2 and TRBJ1-5; possibly TRBD1 for D (5 bases). V was clipped by 6 bases and J by 4 bases, with 10 bases between them. Germline V lookup: CDR1 SNHLY, CDR2 FYNNEI. The length of the CDR3 is 13 residues. The CDR3 reads CASRRDGNQPQHF. The DNA for the CDR3 is TGTGCCAGCAGGCGGGACGGAAATCAGCCCCAGCATTTT.

The genes are TRBV29-1 and TRBJ2-7; 9 positions agree with TRBD2. Germline assignment: CDR1 SQVTM and CDR2 ANQGSEA. The V gene end was trimmed by 0 bases and the J gene end by 6 bases; junction bases not matched to a gene: 9. The CDR3 is made up of 15 amino acids. The CDR3 spells CSVEDRAGGAIEQYF. The CDR3 DNA follows: TGCAGCGTTGAAGACCGAGCGGGGGGCGCTATCGAGCAGTACTTC.

This sequence joins TRBV2 and TRBJ2-5, with D maybe TRBD1 (6 bases). CDR3 length equals 15 residues. Germline-derived CDR1 and CDR2 are SNHLY and FYNNEI. The germline V and J ends were trimmed by 4 bases and 5 bases, with 17 bases remaining between them. CDR3 in amino acids: CASSADRLGEETQYF. The CDR3 region has the DNA TGTGCCAGCAGTGCTGACAGGCTAGGGGAGGAGACCCAGTACTTC.

The genes are TRBV5-6 and TRBJ1-6; D ambiguous. With 4 bases removed from V and 5 bases from J, the gap between germline ends came to 16 bases. The length of the CDR3 is 16 residues. The germline V gene encodes CDR1 SGHDT and CDR2 YYEEEE. Written as DNA, the CDR3 is TGTGCCAGCAGCCCACCCGTGAGGCAGAATAATTCACCCCTCCACTTT. Protein: CASSPPVRQNNSPLHF.

With respect to this clone: The same CDR3 is also encoded by other DNA sequences in this sample. The chain's CDR3 is CASSSRGPYEQYF. The DNA of the CDR3 is TGTGCCAGCAGTTCCCGGGGGCCCTACGAGCAGTACTTC. This chain links TRBV27 with TRBJ2-7; D could derive from TRBD1 or TRBD2 (6 bases each). V shed 4 bases and J shed 2 bases, with 9 bases lying between them. The length of the CDR3 is 13 residues. Germline V gives CDR1 MNHEY, CDR2 SMNVEV (reference sequence).

The chain recombines TRBV11-2 with TRBJ2-5; D is ambiguous. With the DNA end fitting TRBJ2-7 better, the J assignment may be wrong. The CDR3 extends over 13 amino acids. Germline lookup yields CDR1 SGHAT and CDR2 FQNNGV. CDR3 in DNA: TGTGCCAGCAGCTTAGTCGTCTCCTACGAGCAGTACTTC. Translation: CASSLVVSYEQYF.

The V call is TRBV25-1, the J call TRBJ1-2; 9 bases agree with TRBD1. The V segment lost 0 bases and the J segment 2 bases; nucleotides outside the gene matches: 7. This CDR3 region has 17 residues. Germline V gene lookup returns CDR1 MGHDK and CDR2 SYGVNS. CDR3: CASSEYQDRGWNYGYTF. The CDR3 bases are TGTGCCAGCAGTGAATATCAGGACAGGGGTTGGAACTATGGCTACACCTTC.

On this clone itself: The same CDR3 arises from other DNA sequences in this sample as well. CDR3 bases: TGTGCCAGCAGTTTTTTACAGGGGTACGAGCAGTACTTC. Its translation is CASSFLQGYEQYF. The rearrangement joins TRBV27 to TRBJ2-7; 7 positions agree with TRBD1. From germline, CDR1 is MNHEY and CDR2 SMNVEV (reference sequence). After removal of 3 bases from V and 4 bases from J, the junction contained 3 bases not matched to a gene. The CDR3 length is 13 residues.

This clone was recorded only once. Germline and junction disagree at one end, which may indicate a read error. V gene TRBV27 combines with J gene TRBJ2-7, with D maybe TRBD1 (6 bases). The germline gives CDR1 MNHEY, CDR2 SMNVEV (reference sequence). This CDR3 is 11 amino acids long. DNA of the CDR3: TGTGCCAGCAGTTCCCCAGGGGCCTACGACTTC. It encodes CASSSPGAYDF.

The count of this clone is one. V gene TRBV4-1 combines with J gene TRBJ2-3; TRBD1 matches at 11 bases. Germline assignment: CDR1 MGHRA and CDR2 YSYEKL. V trimming: 0 bases; J trimming: 5 bases; junction bases outside the gene matches: 10. This CDR3 region has 18 residues. The CDR3 DNA sequence: TGCGCCAGCAGCCAAGAAGACCTGGGACAGGGGGTGATAGATACGCAGTATTTT. Its protein is CASSQEDLGQGVIDTQYF.

The rearrangement joins TRBV27 to TRBJ2-7; D remains unclear. There are 16 residues in the CDR3. Trimming stripped 3 bases from V and 4 bases from J, with 19 bases between. Germline assignment: CDR1 MNHEY and CDR2 SMNVEV (reference sequence). The CDR3, as DNA: TGTGCCAGCAGTTTCTCCGTTGGGCAGGCCACTTACGAGCAGTACTTC. Protein sequence: CASSFSVGQATYEQYF.

This clone appeared a single time. The chain carries TRBV7-2 and TRBJ1-5; D unresolved. Germline V gives CDR1 SGHTA, CDR2 FQGNSA. V dropped 2 bases and J dropped 3 bases, with 11 bases sitting between them. The CDR3 extends over 15 amino acids. The CDR3 region is CASSLKPQANQPQHF. CDR3 nucleotides: TGTGCCAGCAGCTTAAAACCGCAGGCCAATCAGCCCCAGCATTTT.

Notes on this clone: One junction end does not reproduce the germline sequence, and a read error may be involved. This CDR3 is CASRASLDSDEQYF. CDR3 coding DNA: TGCGCCAGCCGAGCTTCCCTAGACTCCGACGAGCAGTACTTC. The chain has TRBV5-1 and TRBJ2-7; D gene unclear. From germline, CDR1 is SGHRS and CDR2 YFSETQ. The CDR3 extends over 14 amino acids.

This chain connects TRBV18 to TRBJ1-4; D gene ambiguous. CDR3 length equals 13 residues. Between the trimmed V and J ends, which lost 2 bases and 4 bases, there was a span of 5 bases. Per germline, CDR1 KGHSH and CDR2 LQKENI. CDR3: CASSPGSNEKLFF. CDR3 in DNA: TGTGCCAGCTCACCAGGGAGTAATGAAAAACTGTTTTTT.

J is TRBJ2-1 and V is TRBV5-6; D not resolved. Germline assignment: CDR1 SGHDT and CDR2 YYEEEE. Between the trimmed V and J ends, which lost 2 bases and 1 base, there was a span of 4 bases. This CDR3 contains 13 residues. The CDR3 protein is CASSFPSYNEQFF. The CDR3, as DNA: TGTGCCAGCAGCTTTCCGTCCTACAATGAGCAGTTCTTC. Full variable domain (remainder filled in from reference TRBV5-6 and TRBJ2-1): DAGVTQSPTHLIKTRGQQVTLRCSPKSGHDTVSWYQQALGQGPQFIFQYYEEEERQRGNFPDRFSGHQFPNYSSELNVNALLLGDSALYLCASSFPSYNEQFFGPGTRLTVL.

The CDR3 DNA reads as TGTGCCAGCAGCGCGCAGGGTGAGGGGGCCGGGGAGCTGTTTTTT. It translates to CASSAQGEGAGELFF. The chain combines TRBV5-6 with TRBJ2-2; D perhaps matches TRBD1 (6 bases). The CDR3 has 15 residues. V lost 4 bases and J 6 bases, leaving 16 bases between the germline ends. Germline CDR1 reads SGHDT; CDR2 reads YYEEEE.

The chain is built from TRBV11-2 and TRBJ2-7; tentatively, D is TRBD2 (5 bases). The CDR3 is 17 residues long. The V end lost 3 bases, the J end lost 7 bases, and 25 bases lay between the germline ends. The germline V gene encodes CDR1 SGHAT and CDR2 FQNNGV. The CDR3 coding sequence is TGTGCCAGCAGCTTCGGGGAAAGCGACTCCCTAAGGGAGGAGCAGTACTTC. Translating it yields CASSFGESDSLREEQYF.

This clone was detected many times. The CDR3 coding sequence is TGTGCTAGTGGGGACGGGATTGGCTACGAGCAGTACTTC. Its protein is CASGDGIGYEQYF. The chain links TRBV12-5 to TRBJ2-7; weak D call: TRBD2 (5 bases). CDR3 length equals 13 residues. V was shortened by 6 bases and J by 3 bases, with 12 bases between the two germline ends. Looked up from germline, CDR1 is LGHNT and CDR2 is FRNRAP.